Listed here is a single T cell receptor (beta chain). The target antigen is unknown. This sample is drawn from a study of cytomegalovirus exposure and HLA in healthy donors. General study results and limits: The dataset shows that most TCR sequences were rare, while some public TCRs occurred in many donors. A list of 164 TCR beta chains associated with cytomegalovirus was given.

Here immunoSEQ multiplex PCR was the method, and the copy in TCRdb shows in-frame clones only, minus some. The data show tens of thousands of clones, with just under 95% seen just once and 3% to 3.5% held by the top ten. The donors were part of the roughly 120-subject validation cohort, which stood apart from the approximately 670-subject first cohort. Germline CDR1 is LNHDA and CDR2 is SQIVND (reference sequence). The J segment lost 5 bases and the V segment lost 7 bases, leaving 12 bases of the junction unmatched. CDR3 length: 16 amino acids. The receptor was derived from a woman aged 18-35 years in good health and CMV-seropositive. The V call is TRBV19, the J call TRBJ2-7; 12 bases fit TRBD2. The material sequenced was PBMCs. Written as DNA, the CDR3 is TGTGCCAGTAAAGGGGCTCGGACTAGCGGGAAACACGAGCAGTACTTC. This translates into CASKGARTSGKHEQYF.